Shown below are 30 T cell receptor beta chains from a single sample sequenced in a study of T cells in Graves' hyperthyroidism and ophthalmopathy. Amplified TCR beta CDR3 regions derived from RNA transcripts. Carried out on the TCR CDR3, a first-round RT-PCR used the HTBI primer set. One entry per CDR3 protein, called by TCRdb with MiXCR from the multiplex PCR reads. The sample consists of nearly 750,000 distinct CDR3 sequences, approximately 36% of them appearing once. The sample was blood. These TCRs come from a middle-aged woman with Graves' hyperthyroidism.

This clonotype has only a few counts. This chain uses TRBV7-2 with TRBJ2-7; a weak D match, TRBD1 (5 bases). Per germline, CDR1 SGHTA and CDR2 FQGNSA. This CDR3 has 15 amino acids. V shed 1 base and J shed 1 base, with 11 bases lying between them. CDR3 sequence (DNA): TGTGCCAGCAGCTTAGGGAGTCGGACATCCTACGAGCAGTACTTC. Amino acids: CASSLGSRTSYEQYF.

J is TRBJ2-5 and V is TRBV6-5, with 8 bases fitting TRBD2. V shed 4 bases and J 6 bases; nucleotides not matched to a gene: 13. The germline V gene encodes CDR1 MNHEY and CDR2 SVGAGI. The CDR3 spans 16 residues. CDR3 DNA sequence: TGTGCCAGCAGTTTGACGACTAGCGTGCTACAAAAGACCCAGTACTTC. This sequence encodes CASSLTTSVLQKTQYF.

The chain couples TRBV29-1 to TRBJ1-2; TRBD1 aligns across 9 bases. The germline gives CDR1 SQVTM, CDR2 ANQGSEA. After removal of 5 bases from V and 4 bases from J, the junction contained 5 bases not matched to a gene. The CDR3 spans 13 residues. DNA for the CDR3: TGCAGCGTTAAGGGGACAGGGCTCTATGGCTACACCTTC. Its protein is CSVKGTGLYGYTF.

This clonotype was observed many times. This chain uses TRBV20-1 with TRBJ2-5; D is undetermined. From germline, CDR1 is DFQATT and CDR2 SNEGSKA (reference sequence). Trimming took 1 base from V and 2 from J, leaving 11 bases between them. There are 14 residues in the CDR3. The CDR3 bases are TGCAGTGCTAGAGTACCCCCTCGACAAGAGACCCAGTACTTC. Its protein is CSARVPPRQETQYF.

In this sample, this clonotype turned up a few times. This chain connects TRBV10-3 to TRBJ2-5, with 14 bases lining up with TRBD2. This CDR3 comprises 20 residues. Germline lookup yields CDR1 ENHRY and CDR2 SYGVKD. The ends lost 6 bases at V and 2 bases at J; junction bases unmatched: 17. The CDR3 reads CAISKETSGGATRTQETQYF. The CDR3 nucleotides are TGTGCCATCAGCAAAGAGACTAGCGGGGGGGCAACCCGCACACAAGAGACCCAGTACTTC.

Many counts were recorded for this clonotype. The rearrangement uses TRBV5-4 and TRBJ1-1; D remains unclear. V dropped 4 bases and J dropped 0 bases, with 16 bases sitting between them. Germline V gene data show CDR1 as SGHNT and CDR2 as YYREEE (reference sequence). The CDR3 totals 16 residues. The CDR3 spells CASSPIRQFMNTEAFF. Here the CDR3 DNA reads TGTGCCAGCAGCCCGATTCGGCAGTTCATGAACACTGAAGCTTTCTTT. The entire variable domain, with the rest obtained from reference TRBV5-4 and TRBJ1-1, is as follows: ETGVTQSPTHLIKTRGQQVTLRCSSQSGHNTVSWYQQALGQGPQFIFQYYREEENGRGNFPPRFSGLQFPNYSSELNVNALELDDSALYLCASSPIRQFMNTEAFFGQGTRLTVV.

This clonotype was picked up a small number of times. This chain connects TRBV14 to TRBJ1-1; D perhaps matches TRBD1 (5 bases). V gave up 2 bases and J gave up 7 bases, with 17 bases separating them. The CDR3 covers 15 residues. Germline V lookup: CDR1 SGHDN, CDR2 FVKESK. The CDR3 coding sequence is TGTGCCAGCAGCCAATCGGCCTGGGGGGGAGTTGAAGCTTTCTTT. Translating it yields CASSQSAWGGVEAFF.

This clonotype appeared many times. The J gene is TRBJ1-6, the V gene TRBV7-2; 9 nucleotides agree with TRBD1. The germline CDR1 and CDR2 sequences are SGHTA and FQGNSA. The CDR3 has 15 amino acids. V lost 5 bases, J lost 5 bases, and 4 bases stayed unmatched. The CDR3 loop reads CASSQQGADNSPLHF. The CDR3 DNA follows: TGTGCCAGCAGCCAACAGGGGGCGGATAATTCACCCCTCCACTTT.

This rearrangement joins TRBV10-3 to TRBJ2-2; D may be TRBD1 (5 bases). The germline CDR1 and CDR2 sequences are ENHRY and SYGVKD. The CDR3 consists of 12 residues. V lost 6 bases to trimming and J lost 7 bases, with 9 bases between them. The CDR3: CAIRSRDGELFF. In DNA, the CDR3 is TGTGCCATCAGGAGCAGGGACGGGGAGCTGTTTTTT.

The table lists this clonotype with many counts. The rearrangement joins TRBV7-9 to TRBJ2-6; D call uncertain. Per germline, CDR1 SEHNR and CDR2 FQNEAQ (reference sequence). This CDR3 spans 16 amino acids. Trimming shortened V by 10 bases and J by 1 base, and 17 bases separated the two germline ends. The CDR3 sequence: CATHSGRVSGANVLTF. Written as DNA, the CDR3 is TGTGCCACCCATTCCGGAAGGGTTTCTGGGGCCAACGTCCTGACTTTC.

Details on this clonotype: The missing conserved phenylalanine or tryptophan at the end of this CDR3 makes a read error likely. The V gene is TRBV11-1, the J gene TRBJ1-1, with D uncertain. Germline V lookup: CDR1 SGHAT, CDR2 FQDESV (reference sequence). This CDR3 comprises 13 residues. V dropped 5 bases and J dropped 8 bases, with 15 bases sitting between them. CDR3 in amino acids: CASSHHSAAEAFL. The CDR3 nucleotides read TGTGCCAGCAGCCATCATTCGGCAGCCGAAGCTTTCCTT.

This rearrangement joins TRBV6-1 to TRBJ1-1; 9 bases line up with TRBD1. Germline CDR1 is MNHNS and CDR2 is SASEGT. V lost 0 bases to trimming and J lost 4 bases; unmatched junction nucleotides: 6. The CDR3 contains 16 residues. CDR3 DNA: TGTGCCAGCAGTGAAGCCCTACAGGGGGCTATCACTGAAGCTTTCTTT. Protein: CASSEALQGAITEAFF.

This clonotype has a count of ten or more. The germline gene is not matched at one end of the junction; a read error may be the cause. The V and J genes are TRBV5-1 and TRBJ1-1; D is unresolved. This CDR3 has 13 amino acids. In germline, CDR1 is SGHRS, CDR2 YFSETQ. In DNA form, the CDR3 reads TGTGCCAGCAGTTTCGGCAGTAACACTGAAGCTTTCTTT. Encoded protein: CASSFGSNTEAFF. Based on the CDR3 plus reference TRBV5-1 and TRBJ1-1, the full variable domain is KAGVTQTPRYLIKTRGQQVTLSCSPISGHRSVSWYQQTPGQGLQFLFEYFSETQRNKGNFPGRFSGRQFSNSRSEMNVSTLELGDSALYLCASSFGSNTEAFFGQGTRLTVV.

The genes are TRBV6-5 and TRBJ2-5; TRBD2 agrees at 7 bases. The trim removed 8 bases at V and 5 bases at J, leaving 11 bases unmatched. CDR1 and CDR2 from the germline V gene are MNHEY and SVGAGI. The CDR3 sequence is 14 residues long. CDR3 protein: CASRRGGAGETQYF. CDR3 in DNA: TGTGCCAGCCGCCGTGGGGGAGCGGGGGAGACCCAGTACTTC.

This chain connects TRBV6-1 to TRBJ1-3, with D maybe TRBD1 (5 bases). V gave up 4 bases and J gave up 0 bases, with 10 bases separating them. The length of the CDR3 is 15 residues. From germline, CDR1 is MNHNS and CDR2 SASEGT. The CDR3 sequence is CASSVDTRSGNTIYF. Written as DNA, the CDR3 is TGTGCCAGCAGTGTGGACACTCGCTCTGGAAACACCATATATTTT.

J is TRBJ2-7 and V is TRBV7-2, with TRBD2 matching over 10 bases. Near its end, the DNA agrees better with TRBJ2-5, so the J call may be wrong. This CDR3 spans 16 amino acids. CDR1 and CDR2 (germline): SGHTA, FQGNSA. The CDR3: CASSLARLAGEETQYF. The CDR3 nucleotides are TGTGCCAGCAGCTTAGCGCGCCTAGCGGGGGAGGAGACCCAGTACTTC.

This clonotype was recorded at least ten times. CDR3 nucleotides: TGTGCCAGCAGGTCACAGGGAACGAGCCAGCCCCAGCATTTT. It codes for CASRSQGTSQPQHF. V is TRBV2 and J is TRBJ1-5; tentative D call: TRBD1 (6 bases). CDR3 length equals 14 residues. From germline, CDR1 is SNHLY and CDR2 FYNNEI. Trimming pared 6 bases from V and 7 bases from J, leaving 16 bases between.

The rearrangement uses TRBV2 and TRBJ1-1; D not resolved. In germline, CDR1 is SNHLY, CDR2 FYNNEI. V gave up 11 bases and J gave up 6 bases, with 16 bases separating them. This CDR3 comprises 12 residues. This chain's CDR3 is CAGNLLRPEAFF. CDR3 DNA sequence: TGTGCCGGAAACTTATTACGTCCTGAAGCTTTCTTT.

In this sample, this clonotype turned up many times. V usage is TRBV6-6 and J usage is TRBJ1-5; TRBD1 agrees at 9 bases. V was clipped by 6 bases and J by 5 bases; unmatched bases: 8. CDR3 length equals 15 residues. From germline, CDR1 is MNHNY and CDR2 SVGAGI (reference sequence). CDR3 coding DNA: TGTGCCAGCAGACCAACAGGGGGCAGGGATCAGCCCCAGCATTTT. It yields the protein CASRPTGGRDQPQHF.

The V and J genes are TRBV6-1 and TRBJ1-5; D remains ambiguous. The CDR3 runs to 13 residues. CDR1 is MNHNS and CDR2 is SASEGT in the germline V gene. The V end was cut by 4 bases, the J end by 3 bases, with 7 bases between. CDR3 loop: CASSGDPNQPQHF. The CDR3 DNA is TGTGCCAGCAGTGGTGACCCCAATCAGCCCCAGCATTTT.

The chain joins TRBV19 to TRBJ2-1, with 11 bases identical to TRBD2. Losses at the gene ends were 3 bases for V and 6 bases for J; bases not matched to a gene: 4. Germline-derived CDR1 and CDR2 are LNHDA and SQIVND (reference sequence). The CDR3 runs to 15 residues. CDR3 sequence: CASSIGTSGFNEQFF. The CDR3 DNA sequence: TGTGCCAGTAGTATCGGGACTAGCGGTTTCAATGAGCAGTTCTTC.

The chain joins TRBV7-6 to TRBJ2-7, with D possibly being TRBD1 or TRBD2 (5 bases each). CDR1 is SGHVS and CDR2 is FNYEAQ in the germline V gene. V was trimmed by 5 bases and J by 6 bases, leaving 14 bases between them. CDR3 size: 13 residues. The CDR3 DNA is TGTGCCAGCAGCGCCGGGGAAGGGGTCGAGCAGTACTTC. Its translation is CASSAGEGVEQYF.

This chain links TRBV20-1 with TRBJ2-5; either TRBD1 or TRBD2 may supply D (5 bases each). This CDR3 is 18 amino acids long. Germline V gene lookup returns CDR1 DFQATT and CDR2 SNEGSKA (reference sequence). V was shortened by 6 bases and J by 2 bases, with 28 bases between the two germline ends. The CDR3 DNA reads as TGCAGTGCGCTCCCGGGTGAGGGGCTAGCTCTAAATCAAGAGACCCAGTACTTC. Encoded protein: CSALPGEGLALNQETQYF.

This clonotype showed up many times. The DNA of the CDR3 is TGTGCCAGCAGCTTAGAGGGAATGGGCGGCTACACCTTC. Amino acids: CASSLEGMGGYTF. The chain couples TRBV7-2 to TRBJ1-2; D gene ambiguous. Trimming took off 1 base at V and 8 bases at J, with 11 bases between the two ends. This CDR3 comprises 13 residues. Germline values: CDR1 SGHTA, CDR2 FQGNSA.

The table lists this clonotype with many counts. The chain carries TRBV10-3 and TRBJ1-1; weak D call: TRBD1 (6 bases). V lost 8 bases and J 7 bases, leaving 14 bases between the germline ends. From germline, CDR1 is ENHRY and CDR2 SYGVKD. This CDR3 region has 12 residues. The CDR3: CAIERTAIEAFF. CDR3 sequence (DNA): TGTGCCATCGAACGGACAGCCATTGAAGCTTTCTTT.

The chain carries TRBV12-3 or TRBV12-4 and TRBJ2-7; 9 nucleotides line up with TRBD1. The CDR3 has 12 amino acids. The ends lost 6 bases at V and 7 bases at J; junction bases unmatched: 4. This chain's CDR3 is CASRTGTGEQYF. The DNA of the CDR3 is TGTGCCAGCAGGACCGGGACAGGGGAGCAGTACTTC.

The chain couples TRBV19 to TRBJ1-6, with D unclear. Germline V gene sequence: CDR1 LNHDA, CDR2 SQIVND (reference sequence). There are 13 residues in the CDR3. CDR3 amino acids: CADSGRYNSPLHF. As DNA, the CDR3 is TGTGCGGATTCCGGACGGTATAATTCACCCCTCCACTTT.

This clonotype was seen at least ten times. The chain joins TRBV4-3 to TRBJ1-1; D is perhaps TRBD1 (5 bases). In germline, CDR1 is LGHNA, CDR2 YSLEER. This CDR3 comprises 14 residues. V lost 4 bases to trimming and J lost 1 base, with 10 bases between them. The CDR3 spells CASSRGTANTEAFF. The CDR3 DNA sequence: TGCGCCAGCAGCCGAGGGACGGCGAACACTGAAGCTTTCTTT.

In its sample, this clonotype was seen many times. This chain joins TRBV4-1 and TRBJ1-1; D gene unclear. CDR3 length: 13 amino acids. CDR1 and CDR2 (germline): MGHRA, YSYEKL. The V end was cut by 1 base, the J end by 1 base, with 4 bases between. CDR3 residues: CASSQAKNTEAFF. The CDR3 region has the DNA TGCGCCAGCAGCCAAGCCAAGAACACTGAAGCTTTCTTT.

As concerns this clonotype: Relative to the germline gene, one junction end is altered; a read error may explain this. The chain uses TRBV10-3 and TRBJ1-1; 10 bases agree with TRBD1. CDR1 is ENHRY and CDR2 is SYGVKD in the germline V gene. This CDR3 spans 17 amino acids. CDR3 sequence: CASSDDHRDRGLREAFF. The CDR3 DNA follows: TGTGCCAGCAGTGACGACCACCGGGACAGGGGTCTCCGTGAAGCTTTCTTT.